This is a list of T cell receptor beta chains from one sample in a study of beta chain features in type 1 diabetes. Clones were sequenced by immunoSEQ multiplex PCR, and TCRdb holds only the in-frame ones, with some missing. Among around 250,000 clones listed, around 15% were seen once. Sequenced material: naive CD4+ T cells from blood. Source of these receptors: a man aged 30 to 45 with type 1 diabetes. Both conserved end residues are part of each CDR3. D genes are given only for firm matches. Clone size is shown for a subset of rows, as once, few, many or a class of expanded clone.

D | size | J | V | DNA | CDR3
NA | NA | TRBJ2-7 | TRBV18 | TGTGCCAGCTCCCCACAGAGCTCCTACGAGCAGTACTTC | CASSPQSSYEQYF
NA | few | TRBJ1-1 | TRBV15 | TGTGCCACCAGCAGGGCCAGGGTAGCTGAAGCTTTCTTT | CATSRARVAEAFF
NA | NA | TRBJ2-1 | TRBV6-5 | TGTGCCAGCAATGACGGCAGGGGGCAGTTCTTC | CASNDGRGQFF
TRBD2 | NA | TRBJ2-3 | TRBV27 | TGTGCCAGCAGACTGCGACTAGCGGGGGACTACACAGATACGCAGTATTTT | CASRLRLAGDYTDTQYF
NA | NA | TRBJ2-7 | TRBV18 | TGTGCCAGCTCACCAATCCTTAGTGTGAGGGAGCAGTACTTC | CASSPILSVREQYF
NA | NA | TRBJ1-1 | TRBV7-9 | TGTGCCAGCAGCTTAGGGGCGACTGAAGCTTTCTTT | CASSLGATEAFF
NA | few | TRBJ2-1 | TRBV28 | TGTGCCAGCAGCTCCATCAGGGATGAGCAGTTCTTC | CASSSIRDEQFF
TRBD2 | few | TRBJ2-3 | TRBV5-1 | TGCGCCAGCAGCTTAAGAGCGGGGGGGCGAGATACGCAGTATTTT | CASSLRAGGRDTQYF
TRBD1 | few | TRBJ1-5 | TRBV9 | TGTGCCAGCAGCTCCACAGGGGCTATACAGCCCCAGCATTTT | CASSSTGAIQPQHF
NA | NA | TRBJ2-5 | TRBV11-2 | TGTGCCAGCAGCTTTGAATCGGGGAACGGGGAGACCCAGTACTTC | CASSFESGNGETQYF
NA | NA | TRBJ1-4 | TRBV27 | TGTGCCAGCACCACAGACAGGTCGAGGGAAAAACTGTTTTTT | CASTTDRSREKLFF
NA | few | TRBJ1-4 | TRBV19 | TGTGCCAGTAGTATCAACAAGGAAAAACTGTTTTTT | CASSINKEKLFF
TRBD2 | NA | TRBJ2-1 | TRBV2 | TGTGCCAGCAGATGGCGGGAGTTTTACAATGAGCAGTTCTTC | CASRWREFYNEQFF
TRBD1 | few | TRBJ2-5 | TRBV4-2 | TGTGCCAGCAGCCAAGACAGGGGGTTGGTCCAAGAGACCCAGTACTTC | CASSQDRGLVQETQYF
NA | NA | TRBJ2-7 | TRBV6-6 | TGTGCCAGCAAAACGGAGGGGTACGAGCAGTACTTC | CASKTEGYEQYF
NA | few | TRBJ2-7 | TRBV11-1 | TGTGCCAGCAGCTTCGGAGCTTCCTCCTACGAGCAGTACTTC | CASSFGASSYEQYF
NA | NA | TRBJ1-2 | TRBV18 | TGTGCCAGCTCACAATCGAACAGGGCCCATGGCTACACCTTC | CASSQSNRAHGYTF